One sample yielded the 10 T cell receptor beta chains listed below, sequenced in a study of T cell repertoires in cytomegalovirus infection. TCRdb independently ran MiXCR on the reads; one entry per CDR3 protein. The data show more than 200,000 distinct CDR3 sequences, with approximately 9% seen just once and about 16% held by the top ten. Material: PBMCs. The receptors derive from a human donor in good health (CMV status not recorded). Some clones in this sample may be carry-over from other donors' samples.

This clonotype occurred many times. This chain joins TRBV4-3 and TRBJ2-6, with a possible D match to TRBD2 (5 bases). V lost 4 bases and J lost 2, with 12 bases in between. This CDR3 has 16 residues. The germline V gene has CDR1 LGHNA and CDR2 YSLEER. The chain's CDR3 is CASSPEGSAGANVLTF. The CDR3 coding sequence is TGCGCCAGCAGCCCCGAAGGGAGCGCTGGGGCCAACGTCCTGACTTTC.

The V gene is TRBV6-6, the J gene TRBJ2-3, with 14 bases aligning to TRBD2. The CDR3 loop spans 17 amino acids. V trimming: 6 bases; J trimming: 0 bases; junction bases outside the gene matches: 5. Germline V gene sequence: CDR1 MNHNY, CDR2 SVGAGI (reference sequence). The CDR3 reads CASRARLAGGSTDTQYF. The CDR3, as DNA: TGTGCCAGCAGGGCCAGACTAGCGGGAGGGAGCACAGATACGCAGTATTTT.

This clonotype has ten or more counts. V and J are TRBV5-5 and TRBJ2-1; D may correspond to TRBD1 or TRBD2 (5 bases each). This CDR3 comprises 14 residues. V was clipped by 0 bases and J by 10 bases, with 14 bases between them. CDR1 is SGHKS, CDR2 YYEKEE, per germline (reference sequence). The CDR3 DNA follows: TGTGCCAGCAGCTTGGTTGCCGGGACGGGGGAGCAGTTCTTC. It translates to CASSLVAGTGEQFF.

This clonotype was seen a few times. The gene calls are TRBV7-6 and TRBJ1-1; the D gene is possibly TRBD1 (5 bases). The CDR3 extends over 15 amino acids. Germline V gene sequence: CDR1 SGHVS, CDR2 FNYEAQ. The germline V and J ends were trimmed by 1 base and 4 bases, with 13 bases remaining between them. DNA for the CDR3: TGTGCCAGCAGCTTAGGTGGGGAAAGGGGCACTGAAGCTTTCTTT. This gives the protein CASSLGGERGTEAFF.

This clonotype was counted many times. The chain joins TRBV25-1 to TRBJ2-1; a possible D gene is TRBD2 (5 bases). The CDR3 is made up of 15 amino acids. Germline lookup yields CDR1 MGHDK and CDR2 SYGVNS. Trimming removed 4 bases from V and 0 bases from J, with 10 bases in between. In DNA form, the CDR3 reads TGTGCCAGCAGTGTGTCGAGGGCCTCCTACAATGAGCAGTTCTTC. Translating gives CASSVSRASYNEQFF. The full variable domain, completed using reference TRBV25-1 and TRBJ2-1, is EADIYQTPRYLVIGTGKKITLECSQTMGHDKMYWYQQDPGMELHLIHYSYGVNSTEKGDLSSESTVSRIRTEHFPLTLESARPSHTSQYLCASSVSRASYNEQFFGPGTRLTVL.

The chain carries TRBV2 and TRBJ2-1; D unclear. Germline values: CDR1 SNHLY, CDR2 FYNNEI. Trimming left V 5 bases short and J 12 bases short, with 11 bases between. The CDR3 has 11 amino acids. Here the CDR3 reads CASSPQWGQFF. The CDR3, as DNA: TGTGCCAGCAGTCCACAGTGGGGGCAGTTCTTC.

As regards this clonotype: This may come from a read error, since a much larger clone is one base off. The rearrangement joins TRBV7-2 to TRBJ2-2; TRBD2 matches 10 bases. Per the germline V gene, CDR1 is SGHTA and CDR2 is FQGNSA. The CDR3 runs to 15 residues. The CDR3 bases are TGTGCCAGCAGCCCGCTAGCGGGAGATATCGGGGAGCTGTATTTT. Translation gives CASSPLAGDIGELYF.

This clonotype showed up many times. V usage is TRBV7-2 and J usage is TRBJ1-5; D gene unclear. Germline loops: CDR1 SGHTA, CDR2 FQGNSA. Deletions cut 2 bases from V and 9 bases from J, with 11 bases between. This CDR3 region has 13 residues. Here the CDR3 reads CASSLSPLGPQHF. CDR3 in DNA: TGTGCCAGCAGCTTATCCCCTTTGGGGCCCCAGCATTTT.

This clonotype was seen at least ten times. The gene calls are TRBV11-2 and TRBJ1-3; 7 bases match TRBD1. J lost 0 bases, V lost 5 bases, and 7 bases had no gene match. Germline lookup yields CDR1 SGHAT and CDR2 FQNNGV. CDR3 length: 16 residues. In DNA, the CDR3 is TGTGCCAGCAGCATTCACGGGACAGTCTCTGGAAACACCATATATTTT. This sequence encodes CASSIHGTVSGNTIYF.

Only a few counts were recorded for this clonotype. This rearrangement joins TRBV11-3 to TRBJ2-1; 7 positions agree with TRBD1. The germline gives CDR1 SGHNT, CDR2 YENEEA. The CDR3 consists of 14 residues. With V trimmed by 2 bases and J by 3 bases, 1 base remained unmatched. Written as DNA, the CDR3 is TGTGCCAGCAGCTTAAGGGACAGCTACAATGAGCAGTTCTTC. It translates to CASSLRDSYNEQFF.